This passage covers 8 T cell receptor beta chains from one sample sequenced in a study of T cell changes during pregnancy in multiple sclerosis. Libraries were prepared by immunoSEQ multiplex PCR; TCRdb keeps only in-frame clonotypes and omits some of them. The profile shows under 55,000 clones, roughly 90% of them singletons. This specimen was peripheral blood, taken in the first trimester of pregnancy. The receptors here all came from a female donor with multiple sclerosis, enrolled in a pregnancy study.

This chain joins TRBV27 and TRBJ2-2, with 9 bases lining up with TRBD2. CDR1 is MNHEY and CDR2 is SMNVEV in the germline V gene (reference sequence). Trimming at V came to 3 bases and at J to 6 bases, leaving 5 bases not matched to a gene. The CDR3 loop spans 15 amino acids. CDR3 in amino acids: CASSFGGGAAGELFF. The CDR3 DNA reads as TGTGCCAGCAGTTTCGGCGGGGGGGCCGCCGGGGAGCTGTTTTTT.

The V call is TRBV27, the J call TRBJ1-2, with D unclear. This CDR3 is 13 amino acids long. The V end was cut by 5 bases, the J end by 8 bases, with 15 bases between. Germline V gene lookup returns CDR1 MNHEY and CDR2 SMNVEV (reference sequence). CDR3 nucleotide sequence: TGTGCCAGCAGTCCTTGGGCGGGAAAGGGCTACACCTTC. It yields the protein CASSPWAGKGYTF.

The rearrangement uses TRBV6-5 and TRBJ1-1, with D unresolved. Trimming removed 0 bases from V and 2 bases from J, with 13 bases in between. In germline, CDR1 is MNHEY, CDR2 SVGAGI. CDR3 length equals 16 residues. CDR3 bases: TGTGCCAGCAGTTACTCGAGGGTACAGCGTAACACTGAAGCTTTCTTT. It codes for CASSYSRVQRNTEAFF.

The J gene is TRBJ2-1, the V gene TRBV2, with 7 bases lining up with TRBD1. CDR3 length equals 13 residues. V trimming: 7 bases; J trimming: 4 bases; junction bases outside the gene matches: 4. The V gene's germline CDR1 is SNHLY and CDR2 FYNNEI. The CDR3 loop is CASTGQMYNEQFF. CDR3 DNA: TGTGCCAGCACGGGACAGATGTACAATGAGCAGTTCTTC. Using reference TRBV2 and TRBJ2-1 for the parts outside the CDR3, the full variable domain is EPEVTQTPSHQVTQMGQEVILRCVPISNHLYFYWYRQILGQKVEFLVSFYNNEISEKSEIFDDQFSVERPDGSNFTLKIRSTKLEDSAMYFCASTGQMYNEQFFGPGTRLTVL.

J is TRBJ2-4 and V is TRBV11-3; maybe TRBD1 (6 bases). Germline CDR1 is SGHNT and CDR2 is YENEEA. V was pared by 2 bases and J by 5 bases, with 7 bases between. The CDR3 consists of 13 residues. The chain's CDR3 is CASSLTGQNIQYF. The CDR3 nucleotides are TGTGCCAGCAGCTTAACAGGGCAAAACATTCAGTACTTC.

This clone was observed a single time. This chain joins TRBV2 and TRBJ2-3, with D perhaps matching TRBD2 (5 bases). This CDR3 comprises 13 residues. V was trimmed by 3 bases and J by 6 bases, leaving 10 bases between them. Germline loops: CDR1 SNHLY, CDR2 FYNNEI. CDR3 DNA: TGTGCCAGCAGTGAGGGTAGCGCCGATACGCAGTATTTT. Translating gives CASSEGSADTQYF.

The table lists this clone with a count of one. The rearrangement joins TRBV30 to TRBJ2-4, with D possibly matching TRBD2 (6 bases). Trimming cost V 0 bases and J 1 base, with 13 bases left between them. The CDR3 runs 16 residues. Germline CDR1 and CDR2: GTSNPN and SVGIG (reference sequence). CDR3 protein: CAWSVGGAGAKNIQYF. CDR3 coding DNA: TGTGCCTGGAGTGTAGGAGGGGCGGGGGCCAAAAACATTCAGTACTTC.

This clone showed up many times. The V call is TRBV4-1, the J call TRBJ2-2; 10 nucleotides line up with TRBD2. The CDR3 runs to 17 residues. Per the germline V gene, CDR1 is MGHRA and CDR2 is YSYEKL. The ends lost 2 bases at V and 5 bases at J; junction bases unmatched: 8. The CDR3 DNA reads TGCGCCAGCAGCCAAATTGACATGGGACTAGCGACCGGGGAGCTGTTTTTT. This encodes CASSQIDMGLATGELFF.